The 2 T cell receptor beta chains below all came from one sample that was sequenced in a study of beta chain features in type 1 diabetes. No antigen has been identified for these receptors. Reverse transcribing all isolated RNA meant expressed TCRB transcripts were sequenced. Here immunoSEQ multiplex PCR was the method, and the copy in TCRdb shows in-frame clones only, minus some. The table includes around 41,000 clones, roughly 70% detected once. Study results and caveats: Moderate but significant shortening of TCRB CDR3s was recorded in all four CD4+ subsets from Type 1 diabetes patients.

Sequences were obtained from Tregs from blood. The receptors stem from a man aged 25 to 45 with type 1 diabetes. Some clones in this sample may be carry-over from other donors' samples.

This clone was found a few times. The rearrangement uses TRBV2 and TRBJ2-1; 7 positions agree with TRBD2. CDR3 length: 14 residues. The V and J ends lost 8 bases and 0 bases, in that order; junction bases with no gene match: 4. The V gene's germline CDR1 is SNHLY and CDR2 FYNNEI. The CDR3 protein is CASRGGLSYNEQFF. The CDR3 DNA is TGTGCCAGCCGGGGAGGGCTCTCCTACAATGAGCAGTTCTTC.

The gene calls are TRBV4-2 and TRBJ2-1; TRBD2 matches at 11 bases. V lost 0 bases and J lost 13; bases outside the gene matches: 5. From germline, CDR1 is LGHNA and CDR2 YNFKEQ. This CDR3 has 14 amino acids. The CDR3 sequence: CASSQDQLAGVQFF. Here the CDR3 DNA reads TGTGCCAGCAGCCAAGATCAACTAGCGGGGGTCCAGTTCTTC.